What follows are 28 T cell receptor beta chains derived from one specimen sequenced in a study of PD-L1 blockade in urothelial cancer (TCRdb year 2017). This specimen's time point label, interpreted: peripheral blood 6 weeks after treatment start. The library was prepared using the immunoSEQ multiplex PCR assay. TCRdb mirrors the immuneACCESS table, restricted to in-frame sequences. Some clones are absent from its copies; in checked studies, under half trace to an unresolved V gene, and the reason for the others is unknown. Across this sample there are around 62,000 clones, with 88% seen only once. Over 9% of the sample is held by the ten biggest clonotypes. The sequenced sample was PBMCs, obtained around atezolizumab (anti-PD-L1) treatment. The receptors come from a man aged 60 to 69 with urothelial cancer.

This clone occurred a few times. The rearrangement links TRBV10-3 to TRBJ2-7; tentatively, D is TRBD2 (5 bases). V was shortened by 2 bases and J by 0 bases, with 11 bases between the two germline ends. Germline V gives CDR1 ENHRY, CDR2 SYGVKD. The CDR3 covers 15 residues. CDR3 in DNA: TGTGCCATCAGTGAGGTCGAGCGGAGCTCCTACGAGCAGTACTTC. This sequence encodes CAISEVERSSYEQYF.

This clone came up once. The CDR3 sequence: CASSRLASDTQYF. CDR3 coding DNA: TGCGCCAGCAGTCGACTAGCGTCAGATACGCAGTATTTT. The chain has TRBV5-1 and TRBJ2-3; TRBD2 aligns across 8 bases. This CDR3 comprises 13 residues. The V gene's germline CDR1 is SGHRS and CDR2 YFSETQ. Trimming cost V 5 bases and J 4 bases; bases outside gene matches: 3. Looking up the rest from reference TRBV5-1 and TRBJ2-3 gives the full variable domain: KAGVTQTPRYLIKTRGQQVTLSCSPISGHRSVSWYQQTPGQGLQFLFEYFSETQRNKGNFPGRFSGRQFSNSRSEMNVSTLELGDSALYLCASSRLASDTQYFGPGTRLTVL.

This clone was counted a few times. CDR3: CASSTMAGDTQYF. The CDR3 region has the DNA TGTGCCAGCAGCACAATGGCTGGAGATACGCAGTATTTT. The chain carries TRBV9 and TRBJ2-3; no definite D call. V gave up 4 bases and J gave up 5 bases, with 11 bases separating them. The CDR3 is 13 residues long. The germline V gene has CDR1 SGDLS and CDR2 YYNGEE.

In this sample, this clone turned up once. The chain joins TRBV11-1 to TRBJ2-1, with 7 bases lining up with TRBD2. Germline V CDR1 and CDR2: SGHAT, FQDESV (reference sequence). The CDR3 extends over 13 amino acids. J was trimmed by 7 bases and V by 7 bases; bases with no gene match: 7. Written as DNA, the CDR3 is TGTGCCAGCAACAGCGGACTAGGGAATGAGCAGTTCTTC. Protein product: CASNSGLGNEQFF.

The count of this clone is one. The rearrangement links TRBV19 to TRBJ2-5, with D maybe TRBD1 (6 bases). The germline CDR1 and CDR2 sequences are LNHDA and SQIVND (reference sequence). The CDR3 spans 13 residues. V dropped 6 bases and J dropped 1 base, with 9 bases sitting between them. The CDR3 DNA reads TGTGCCAGTAGCCTACAGGGCCAAGAGACCCAGTACTTC. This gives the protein CASSLQGQETQYF. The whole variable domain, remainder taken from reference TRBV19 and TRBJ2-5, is DGGITQSPKYLFRKEGQNVTLSCEQNLNHDAMYWYRQDPGQGLRLIYYSQIVNDFQKGDIAEGYSVSREKKESFPLTVTSAQKNPTAFYLCASSLQGQETQYFGPGTRLLVL.

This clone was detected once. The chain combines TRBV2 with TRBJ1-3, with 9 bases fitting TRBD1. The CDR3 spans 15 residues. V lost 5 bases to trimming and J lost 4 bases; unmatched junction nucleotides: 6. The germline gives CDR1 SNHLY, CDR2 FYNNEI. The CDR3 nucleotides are TGTGCCAGCAGTTATGACAGGGGGAGAGGAAACACCATATATTTT. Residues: CASSYDRGRGNTIYF.

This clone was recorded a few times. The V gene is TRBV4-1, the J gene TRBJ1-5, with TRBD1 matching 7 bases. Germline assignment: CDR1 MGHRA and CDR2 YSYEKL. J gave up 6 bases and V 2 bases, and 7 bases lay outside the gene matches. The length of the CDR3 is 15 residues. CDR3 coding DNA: TGCGCCAGCAGCCAACCCGACAGGGATGGTCAGCCCCAGCATTTT. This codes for CASSQPDRDGQPQHF.

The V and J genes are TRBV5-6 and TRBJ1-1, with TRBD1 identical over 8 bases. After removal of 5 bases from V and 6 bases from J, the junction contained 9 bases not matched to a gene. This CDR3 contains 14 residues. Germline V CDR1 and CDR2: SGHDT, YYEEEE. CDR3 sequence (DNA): TGTGCCAGCAGGGGGACAGGAAGGGGATCTGAAGCTTTCTTT. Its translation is CASRGTGRGSEAFF.

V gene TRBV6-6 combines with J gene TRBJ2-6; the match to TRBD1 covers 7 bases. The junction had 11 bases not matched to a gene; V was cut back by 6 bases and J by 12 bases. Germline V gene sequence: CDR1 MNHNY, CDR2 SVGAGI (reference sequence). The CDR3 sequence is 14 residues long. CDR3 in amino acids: CASRSTTGPPVLTF. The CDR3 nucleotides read TGTGCCAGCAGATCGACGACAGGGCCGCCCGTCCTGACTTTC.

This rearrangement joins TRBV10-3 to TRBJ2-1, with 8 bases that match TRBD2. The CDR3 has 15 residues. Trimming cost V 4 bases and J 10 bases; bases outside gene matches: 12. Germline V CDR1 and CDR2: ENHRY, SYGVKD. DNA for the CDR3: TGTGCCATCAGTGGGGGGACTAGTCCTTTAGGGGAGCAGTTCTTC. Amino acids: CAISGGTSPLGEQFF.

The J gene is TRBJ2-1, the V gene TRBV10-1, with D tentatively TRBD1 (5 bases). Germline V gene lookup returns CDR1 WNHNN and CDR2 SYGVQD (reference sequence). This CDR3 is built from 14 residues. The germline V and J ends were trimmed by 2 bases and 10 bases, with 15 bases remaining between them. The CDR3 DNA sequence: TGCGCCAGCAGTGAGCCGACCCACAGGACAGAGCAGTTCTTC. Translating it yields CASSEPTHRTEQFF.

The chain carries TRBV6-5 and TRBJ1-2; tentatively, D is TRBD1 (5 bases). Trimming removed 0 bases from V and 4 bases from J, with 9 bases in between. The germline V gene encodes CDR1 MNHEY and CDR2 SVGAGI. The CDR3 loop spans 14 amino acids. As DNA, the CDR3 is TGTGCCAGCAGTTACTCGCAGGGAAGCTATGGCTACACCTTC. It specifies CASSYSQGSYGYTF.

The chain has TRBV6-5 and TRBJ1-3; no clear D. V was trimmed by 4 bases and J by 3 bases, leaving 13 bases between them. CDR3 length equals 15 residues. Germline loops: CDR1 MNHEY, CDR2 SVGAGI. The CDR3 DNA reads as TGTGCCAGCAGTTTACTACGGAGCGATGGAAACACCATATATTTT. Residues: CASSLLRSDGNTIYF.

The CDR3 sequence is CASSPGGSYEQYF. CDR3 nucleotide sequence: TGTGCCAGCAGCCCGGGGGGATCCTACGAGCAGTACTTC. The V and J genes are TRBV7-8 and TRBJ2-7; the match to TRBD2 covers 7 bases. The germline CDR1 and CDR2 sequences are SGHVS and FQNEAQ. Losses at the gene ends were 5 bases for V and 1 base for J; bases not matched to a gene: 2. This CDR3 spans 13 amino acids.

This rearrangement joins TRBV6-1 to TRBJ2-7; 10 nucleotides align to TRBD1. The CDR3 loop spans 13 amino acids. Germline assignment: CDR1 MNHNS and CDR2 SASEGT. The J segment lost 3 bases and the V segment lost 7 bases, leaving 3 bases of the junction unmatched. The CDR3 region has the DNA TGTGCCAGCATCCGGACAGGGGGCTACGAGCAGTACTTC. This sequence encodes CASIRTGGYEQYF.

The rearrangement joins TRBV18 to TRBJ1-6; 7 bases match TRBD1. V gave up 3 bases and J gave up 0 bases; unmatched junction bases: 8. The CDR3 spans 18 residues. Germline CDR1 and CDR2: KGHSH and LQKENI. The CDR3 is CASSPRRQGSSYNSPLHF. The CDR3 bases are TGTGCCAGCTCACCGAGACGACAGGGCAGCTCCTATAATTCACCCCTCCACTTT.

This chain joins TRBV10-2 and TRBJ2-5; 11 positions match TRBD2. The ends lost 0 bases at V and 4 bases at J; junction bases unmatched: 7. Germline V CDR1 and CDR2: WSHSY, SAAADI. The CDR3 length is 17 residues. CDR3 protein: CASSESKVLAGAETQYF. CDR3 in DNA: TGCGCCAGCAGTGAGTCGAAGGTACTAGCGGGAGCAGAGACCCAGTACTTC.

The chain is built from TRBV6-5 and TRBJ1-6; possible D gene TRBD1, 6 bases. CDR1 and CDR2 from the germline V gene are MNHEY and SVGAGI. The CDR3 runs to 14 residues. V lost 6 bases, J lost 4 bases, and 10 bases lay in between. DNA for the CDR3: TGTGCCAGCAGCTCAGGGACATATAATTCACCCCTCCACTTT. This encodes CASSSGTYNSPLHF.

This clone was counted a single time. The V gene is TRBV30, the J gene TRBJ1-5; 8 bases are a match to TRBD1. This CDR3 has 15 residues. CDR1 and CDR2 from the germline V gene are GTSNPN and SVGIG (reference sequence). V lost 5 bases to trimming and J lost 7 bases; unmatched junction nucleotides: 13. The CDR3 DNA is TGTGCCTGGGGGTCCCGACAGGGGTTCGGGCAGCCCCAGCATTTT. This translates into CAWGSRQGFGQPQHF.

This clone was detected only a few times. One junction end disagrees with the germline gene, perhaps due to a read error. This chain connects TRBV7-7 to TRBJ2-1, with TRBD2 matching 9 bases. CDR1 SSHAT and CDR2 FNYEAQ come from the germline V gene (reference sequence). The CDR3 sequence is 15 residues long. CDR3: CASSRSGSSYNEQFF. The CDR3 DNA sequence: TGTGCTAGCAGCCGTAGCGGGAGCTCCTACAATGAGCAGTTCTTC.

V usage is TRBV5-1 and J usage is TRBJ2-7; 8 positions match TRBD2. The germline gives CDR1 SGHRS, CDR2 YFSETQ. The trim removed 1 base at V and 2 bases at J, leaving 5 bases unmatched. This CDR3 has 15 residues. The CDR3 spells CASSLSAGGPYEQYF. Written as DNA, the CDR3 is TGCGCCAGCAGCTTGTCGGCGGGAGGCCCCTACGAGCAGTACTTC.

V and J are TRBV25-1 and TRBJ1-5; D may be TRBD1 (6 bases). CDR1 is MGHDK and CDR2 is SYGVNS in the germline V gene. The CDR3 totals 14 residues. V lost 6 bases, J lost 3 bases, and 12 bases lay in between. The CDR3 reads CASRPTGHNQPQHF. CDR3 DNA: TGTGCCAGCAGACCGACAGGACACAATCAGCCCCAGCATTTT.

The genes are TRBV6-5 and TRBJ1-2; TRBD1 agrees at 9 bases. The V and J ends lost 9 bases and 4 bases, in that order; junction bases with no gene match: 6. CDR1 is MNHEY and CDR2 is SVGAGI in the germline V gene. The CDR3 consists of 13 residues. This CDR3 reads CASNRGRGYGYTF. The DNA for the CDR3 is TGTGCCAGTAACAGGGGGCGCGGCTATGGCTACACCTTC.

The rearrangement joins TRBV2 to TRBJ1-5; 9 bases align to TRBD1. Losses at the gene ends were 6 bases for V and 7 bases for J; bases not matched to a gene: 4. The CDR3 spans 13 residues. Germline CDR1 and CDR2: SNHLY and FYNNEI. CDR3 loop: CASREDRGQPQHF. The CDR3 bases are TGTGCCAGCAGGGAGGACAGGGGCCAGCCCCAGCATTTT.

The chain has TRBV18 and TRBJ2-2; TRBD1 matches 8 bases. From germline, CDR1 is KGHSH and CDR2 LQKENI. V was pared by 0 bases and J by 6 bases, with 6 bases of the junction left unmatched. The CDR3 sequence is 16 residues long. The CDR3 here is CASSPPFGQGSGELFF. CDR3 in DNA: TGTGCCAGCTCACCACCTTTTGGACAGGGCTCCGGGGAGCTGTTTTTT.

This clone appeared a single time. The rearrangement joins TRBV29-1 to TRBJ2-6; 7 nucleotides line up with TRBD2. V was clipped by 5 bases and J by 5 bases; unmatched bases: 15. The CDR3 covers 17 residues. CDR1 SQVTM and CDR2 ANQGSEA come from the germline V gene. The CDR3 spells CSVNEGLIQSRANVLTF. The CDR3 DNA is TGCAGCGTTAACGAGGGACTAATACAAAGTCGGGCCAACGTCCTGACTTTC.

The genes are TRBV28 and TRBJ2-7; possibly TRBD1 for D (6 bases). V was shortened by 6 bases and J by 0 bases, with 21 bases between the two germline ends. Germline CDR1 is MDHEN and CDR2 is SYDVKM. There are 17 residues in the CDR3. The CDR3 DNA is TGTGCCAGCAGCCCAACAAACAGGGATGGGAGCTCCTACGAGCAGTACTTC. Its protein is CASSPTNRDGSSYEQYF.

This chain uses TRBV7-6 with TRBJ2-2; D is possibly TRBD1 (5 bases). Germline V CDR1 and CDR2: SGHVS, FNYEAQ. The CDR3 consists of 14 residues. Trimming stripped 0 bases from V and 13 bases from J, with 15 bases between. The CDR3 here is CASSLAPTETALFF. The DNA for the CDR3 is TGTGCCAGCAGCTTAGCCCCGACAGAGACGGCGCTGTTTTTT.